This is a list of T cell receptor beta chains from one sample in a study of T-cell memory formation after mild COVID-19. TCRdb re-called the 5' RACE reads through MiXCR, storing one row per CDR3 protein. The table lists about 340,000 distinct CDR3 sequences, around 21% of them singletons, with 12% in the top ten. The sequenced material came from PBMCs or a T cell subset sorted from them (not recorded which). These receptors were collected from an adult woman who had mild COVID-19 (a few samples of this study predate the infection). Cell type and time point are not known. CDR3s leave out the opening cysteine and the closing phenylalanine or tryptophan.

v_call,j_call,cdr3_aa
TRBV5-1,TRBJ2-3,ASSLGRAGGYTDTQY
TRBV2,TRBJ1-3,ASSEAKSWMDTIY
TRBV20-1,TRBJ2-7,SARGLLISSYEQY
TRBV29-1,TRBJ1-2,SVDLQGAVNGYT
TRBV27,TRBJ2-2,ASSRDRGLPGELF
TRBV4-2,TRBJ2-7,ASSHPLAGAYEQY
TRBV20-1,TRBJ1-1,SVWENTEAF
TRBV4-3,TRBJ2-2,ASSQEGRRTGELF
TRBV6-5,TRBJ2-4,ASSQGNIQY
TRBV2,TRBJ2-4,ATRGDSNVDIQY
TRBV12-3/TRBV12-4,TRBJ1-5,ASSLEGVGDQPQH
TRBV6-2/TRBV6-3,TRBJ1-5,ASSYGNQPQH
TRBV12-3/TRBV12-4,TRBJ1-4,ASSPTGLYEKLF
TRBV11-2,TRBJ1-5,ASSLGTARNQPQH
TRBV12-3/TRBV12-4,TRBJ1-3,ATQGGPGNTIY
TRBV12-3/TRBV12-4,TRBJ1-2,ASSLSGEALYGYT
TRBV20-1,TRBJ2-5,SAEDPFPLKETQY
TRBV5-4,TRBJ2-7,ASSNGLTYEQY
TRBV6-5,TRBJ2-3,ASRQGQADTQY
TRBV7-2,TRBJ2-1,ASRAGLMNNEQF
TRBV7-3,TRBJ2-3,ASSGSGMADTQY
TRBV30,TRBJ2-3,AWSEATAGGPGDTQY
TRBV12-3/TRBV12-4,TRBJ2-2,ASSHSLAGTNTGELF
TRBV10-3,TRBJ1-2,AISDGGKYGYT
TRBV6-5,TRBJ2-2,ASRAGTATGELF
TRBV12-3/TRBV12-4,TRBJ2-3,ASSPRLAGATTAY
TRBV7-2,TRBJ1-2,ASSLMDYGYT
TRBV20-1,TRBJ2-7,SAKGRPMAHEQY
TRBV7-9,TRBJ2-5,ASSRAGEETQY
TRBV6-5,TRBJ2-7,ASSRAWDSYSYEQY
TRBV20-1,TRBJ2-1,SARESSYNEQF
TRBV5-1,TRBJ2-5,ASSFLAPRETQY
TRBV6-6,TRBJ1-5,ASSYPLGQHTLSNQPQH
TRBV7-8,TRBJ2-3,ASTISGGASTDTQY
TRBV7-2,TRBJ2-7,ASSYLAGVHEQY
TRBV12-3/TRBV12-4,TRBJ2-1,ASSPRRQGAWNNEQF
TRBV5-1,TRBJ2-7,ASSLGFNEQY
TRBV7-8,TRBJ1-4,ASSLRREPNEKLF
TRBV6-6,TRBJ2-5,ASSYTPTSGGAPQY
TRBV20-1,TRBJ2-7,SARDWAAHEQY